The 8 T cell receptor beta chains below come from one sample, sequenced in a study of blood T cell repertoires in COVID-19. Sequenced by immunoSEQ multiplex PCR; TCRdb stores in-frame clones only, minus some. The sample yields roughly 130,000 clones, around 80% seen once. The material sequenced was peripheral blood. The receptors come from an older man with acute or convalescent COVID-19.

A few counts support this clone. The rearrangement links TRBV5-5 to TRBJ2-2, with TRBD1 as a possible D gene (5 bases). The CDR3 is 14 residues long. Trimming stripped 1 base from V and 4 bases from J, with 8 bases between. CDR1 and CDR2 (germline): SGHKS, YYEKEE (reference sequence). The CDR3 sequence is CASSLQGSTGELFF. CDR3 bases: TGTGCCAGCAGCTTGCAGGGATCCACCGGGGAGCTGTTTTTT.

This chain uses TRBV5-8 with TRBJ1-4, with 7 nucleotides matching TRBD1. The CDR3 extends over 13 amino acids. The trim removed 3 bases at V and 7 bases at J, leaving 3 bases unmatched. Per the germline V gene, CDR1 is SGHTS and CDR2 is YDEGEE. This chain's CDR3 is CASSSDRAEKLFF. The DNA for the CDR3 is TGTGCCAGCAGCTCCGACAGGGCTGAAAAACTGTTTTTT.

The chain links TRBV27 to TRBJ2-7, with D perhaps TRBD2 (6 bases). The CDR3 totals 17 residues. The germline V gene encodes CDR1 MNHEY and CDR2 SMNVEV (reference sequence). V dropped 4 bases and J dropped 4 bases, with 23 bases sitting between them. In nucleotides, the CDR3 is TGTGCCAGCAGTTCCCTTCCCGCCGGACTAAGGCCATACGAGCAGTACTTC. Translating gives CASSSLPAGLRPYEQYF.

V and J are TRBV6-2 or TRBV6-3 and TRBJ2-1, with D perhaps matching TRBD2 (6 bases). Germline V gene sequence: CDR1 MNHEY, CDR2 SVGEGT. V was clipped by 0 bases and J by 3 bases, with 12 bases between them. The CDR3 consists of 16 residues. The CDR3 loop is CASSYSGGTLYNEQFF. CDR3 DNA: TGTGCCAGCAGTTACTCGGGCGGGACCCTCTACAATGAGCAGTTCTTC.

The CDR3 here is CASRLQGGYGYTF. As DNA, the CDR3 is TGTGCCAGCAGACTACAGGGCGGCTATGGCTACACCTTC. This chain joins TRBV28 and TRBJ1-2; possible D gene TRBD1, 6 bases. This CDR3 has 13 amino acids. The ends were cut back, 6 bases at V and 4 bases at J, with 12 bases in the middle. CDR1 is MDHEN, CDR2 SYDVKM, per germline.

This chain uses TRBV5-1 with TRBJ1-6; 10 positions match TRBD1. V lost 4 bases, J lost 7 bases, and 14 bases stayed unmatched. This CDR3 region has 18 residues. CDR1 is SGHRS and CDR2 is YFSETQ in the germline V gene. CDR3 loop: CASSQGQGNALWNSPLHF. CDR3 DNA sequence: TGCGCCAGCAGCCAGGGACAGGGGAATGCCCTTTGGAATTCACCCCTCCACTTT.

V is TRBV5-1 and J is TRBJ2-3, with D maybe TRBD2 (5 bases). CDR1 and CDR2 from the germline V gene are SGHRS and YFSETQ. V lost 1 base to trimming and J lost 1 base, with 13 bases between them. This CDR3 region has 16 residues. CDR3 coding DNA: TGCGCCAGCAGCTTGTTGGGAGCTTCTCGCACAGATACGCAGTATTTT. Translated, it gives CASSLLGASRTDTQYF.

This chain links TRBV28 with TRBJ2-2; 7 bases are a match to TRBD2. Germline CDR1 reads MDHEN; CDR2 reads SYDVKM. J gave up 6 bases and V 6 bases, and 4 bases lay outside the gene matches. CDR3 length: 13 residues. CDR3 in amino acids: CASSSAGAGELFF. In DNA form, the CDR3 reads TGTGCCAGCAGCTCTGCGGGGGCCGGGGAGCTGTTTTTT.